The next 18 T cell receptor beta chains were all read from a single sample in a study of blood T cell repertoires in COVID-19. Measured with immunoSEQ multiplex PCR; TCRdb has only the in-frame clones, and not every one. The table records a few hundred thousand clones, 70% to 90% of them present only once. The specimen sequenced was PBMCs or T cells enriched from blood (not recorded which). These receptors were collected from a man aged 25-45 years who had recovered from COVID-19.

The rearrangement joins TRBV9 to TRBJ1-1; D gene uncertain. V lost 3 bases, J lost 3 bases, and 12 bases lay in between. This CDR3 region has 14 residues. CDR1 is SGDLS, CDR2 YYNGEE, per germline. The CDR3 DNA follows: TGTGCCAGCAGCGGAGGGAGACTGGACACTGAAGCTTTCTTT. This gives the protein CASSGGRLDTEAFF.

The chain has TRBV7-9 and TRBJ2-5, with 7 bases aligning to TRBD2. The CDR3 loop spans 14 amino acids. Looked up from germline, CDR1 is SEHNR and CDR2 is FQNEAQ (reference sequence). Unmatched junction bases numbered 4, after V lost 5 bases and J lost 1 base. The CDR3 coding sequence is TGTGCCAGCAGCCCTAGCGGTGCCCAAGAGACCCAGTACTTC. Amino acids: CASSPSGAQETQYF.

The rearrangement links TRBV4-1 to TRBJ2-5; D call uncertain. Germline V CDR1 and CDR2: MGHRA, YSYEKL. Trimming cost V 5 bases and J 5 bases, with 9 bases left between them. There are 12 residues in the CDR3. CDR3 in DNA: TGCGCCAGCAGCTCCAGGTCCGAGACCCAGTACTTC. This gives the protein CASSSRSETQYF.

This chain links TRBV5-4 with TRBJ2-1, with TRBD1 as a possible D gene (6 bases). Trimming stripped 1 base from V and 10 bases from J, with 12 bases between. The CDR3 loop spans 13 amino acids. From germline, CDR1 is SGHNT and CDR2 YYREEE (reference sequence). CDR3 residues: CASSLQGQMEQFF. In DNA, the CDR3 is TGTGCCAGCAGCTTGCAGGGGCAAATGGAGCAGTTCTTC.

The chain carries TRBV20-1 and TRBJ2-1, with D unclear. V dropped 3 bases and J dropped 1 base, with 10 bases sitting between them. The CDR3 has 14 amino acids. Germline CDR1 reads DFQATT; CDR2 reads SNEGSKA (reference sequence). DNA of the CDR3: TGCAGTGCTAGTCCCCATTTTTCCTACAATGAGCAGTTCTTC. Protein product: CSASPHFSYNEQFF.

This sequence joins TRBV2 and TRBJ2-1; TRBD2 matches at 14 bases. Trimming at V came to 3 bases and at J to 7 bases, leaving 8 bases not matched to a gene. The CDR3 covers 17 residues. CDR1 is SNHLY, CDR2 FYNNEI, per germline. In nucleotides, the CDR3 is TGTGCCAGCAGTGAGGTGACTAGCGGGGGGGTAGGTAATGAGCAGTTCTTC. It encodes CASSEVTSGGVGNEQFF.

CDR3 in amino acids: CASSFSNVTEAFF. For the CDR3, the DNA is TGTGCCAGCAGTTTTAGTAATGTTACTGAAGCTTTCTTT. The gene calls are TRBV12-3 or TRBV12-4 and TRBJ1-1; D is undetermined. The CDR3 is 13 residues long. Between the trimmed V and J ends, which lost 3 bases and 5 bases, there was a span of 10 bases.

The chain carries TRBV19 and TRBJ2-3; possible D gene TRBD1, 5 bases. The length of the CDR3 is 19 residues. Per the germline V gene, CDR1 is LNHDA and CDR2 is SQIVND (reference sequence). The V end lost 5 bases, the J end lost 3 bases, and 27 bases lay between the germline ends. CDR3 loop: CASSQGGAGVRLWTDTQYF. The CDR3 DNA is TGTGCCAGTAGTCAAGGTGGGGCAGGTGTTAGACTTTGGACAGATACGCAGTATTTT.

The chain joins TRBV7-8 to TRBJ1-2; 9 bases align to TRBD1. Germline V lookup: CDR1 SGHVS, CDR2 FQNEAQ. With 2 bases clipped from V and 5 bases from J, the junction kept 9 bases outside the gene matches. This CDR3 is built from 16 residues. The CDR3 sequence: CASSLRRRQGEYGYTF. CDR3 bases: TGTGCCAGCAGCTTACGAAGGAGACAGGGGGAGTATGGCTACACCTTC.

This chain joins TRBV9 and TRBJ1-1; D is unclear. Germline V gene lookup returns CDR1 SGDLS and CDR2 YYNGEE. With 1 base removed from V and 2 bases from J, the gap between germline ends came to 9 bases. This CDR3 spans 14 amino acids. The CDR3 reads CASSVQSANTEAFF. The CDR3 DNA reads TGTGCCAGCAGCGTACAAAGCGCAAACACTGAAGCTTTCTTT.

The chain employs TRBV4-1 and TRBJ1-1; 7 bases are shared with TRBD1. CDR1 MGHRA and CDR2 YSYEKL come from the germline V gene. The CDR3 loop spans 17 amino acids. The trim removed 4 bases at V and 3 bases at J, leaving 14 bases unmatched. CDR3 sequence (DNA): TGCGCCAGCAGCCGGGGTAGGGGCAGGGGGTTGTACACTGAAGCTTTCTTT. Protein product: CASSRGRGRGLYTEAFF.

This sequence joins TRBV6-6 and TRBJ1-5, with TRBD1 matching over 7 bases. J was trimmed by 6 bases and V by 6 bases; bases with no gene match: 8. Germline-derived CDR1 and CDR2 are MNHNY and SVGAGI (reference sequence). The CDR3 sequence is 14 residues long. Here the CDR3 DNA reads TGTGCCAGCAGCTCTGATCAGGGGGTTCAGCCCCAGCATTTT. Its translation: CASSSDQGVQPQHF.

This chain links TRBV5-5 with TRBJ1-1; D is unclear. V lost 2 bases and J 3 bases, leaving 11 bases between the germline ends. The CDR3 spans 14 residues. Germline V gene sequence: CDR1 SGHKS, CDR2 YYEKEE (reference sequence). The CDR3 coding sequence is TGTGCCAGCAGCTTCGCCAGCGGTTACACTGAAGCTTTCTTT. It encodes CASSFASGYTEAFF.

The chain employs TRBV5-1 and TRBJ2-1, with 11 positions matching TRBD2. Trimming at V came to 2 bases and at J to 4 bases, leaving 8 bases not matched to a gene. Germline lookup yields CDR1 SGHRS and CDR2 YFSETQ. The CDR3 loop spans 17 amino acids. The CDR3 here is CASSFSGSGGVYNEQFF. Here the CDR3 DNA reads TGCGCCAGCAGCTTCTCCGGTAGCGGGGGGGTTTACAATGAGCAGTTCTTC.

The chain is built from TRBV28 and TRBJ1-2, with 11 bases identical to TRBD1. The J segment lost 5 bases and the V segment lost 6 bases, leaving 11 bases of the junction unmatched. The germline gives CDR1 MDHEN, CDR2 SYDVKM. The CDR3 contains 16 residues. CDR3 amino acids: CASRLFSDRGHYGYTF. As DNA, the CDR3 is TGTGCCAGCAGGCTGTTCTCGGACAGGGGGCATTATGGCTACACCTTC.

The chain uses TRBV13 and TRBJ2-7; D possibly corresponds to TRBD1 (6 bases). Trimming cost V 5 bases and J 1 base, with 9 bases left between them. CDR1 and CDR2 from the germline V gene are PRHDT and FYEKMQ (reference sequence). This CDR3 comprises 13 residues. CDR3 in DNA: TGTGCCAGCAGCCCCCAGGGGTCCTACGAGCAGTACTTC. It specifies CASSPQGSYEQYF.

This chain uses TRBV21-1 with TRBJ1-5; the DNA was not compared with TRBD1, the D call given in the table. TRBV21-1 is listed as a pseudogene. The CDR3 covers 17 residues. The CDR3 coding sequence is TGTGCCAGCAGCAAAGAAGGCGGACAGGAAAGCAATCAGCCCCAGCATTTT. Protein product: CASSKEGGQESNQPQHF.

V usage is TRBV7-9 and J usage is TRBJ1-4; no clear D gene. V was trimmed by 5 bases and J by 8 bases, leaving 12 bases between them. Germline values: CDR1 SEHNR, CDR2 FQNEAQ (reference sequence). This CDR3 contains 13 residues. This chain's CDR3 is CASSRSTGEKLFF. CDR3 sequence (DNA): TGTGCCAGCAGCCGGTCGACGGGAGAAAAACTGTTTTTT. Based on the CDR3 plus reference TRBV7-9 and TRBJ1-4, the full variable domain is DTGVSQNPRHKITKRGQNVTFRCDPISEHNRLYWYRQTLGQGPEFLTYFQNEAQLEKSRLLSDRFSAERPKGSFSTLEIQRTEQGDSAMYLCASSRSTGEKLFFGSGTQLSVL.